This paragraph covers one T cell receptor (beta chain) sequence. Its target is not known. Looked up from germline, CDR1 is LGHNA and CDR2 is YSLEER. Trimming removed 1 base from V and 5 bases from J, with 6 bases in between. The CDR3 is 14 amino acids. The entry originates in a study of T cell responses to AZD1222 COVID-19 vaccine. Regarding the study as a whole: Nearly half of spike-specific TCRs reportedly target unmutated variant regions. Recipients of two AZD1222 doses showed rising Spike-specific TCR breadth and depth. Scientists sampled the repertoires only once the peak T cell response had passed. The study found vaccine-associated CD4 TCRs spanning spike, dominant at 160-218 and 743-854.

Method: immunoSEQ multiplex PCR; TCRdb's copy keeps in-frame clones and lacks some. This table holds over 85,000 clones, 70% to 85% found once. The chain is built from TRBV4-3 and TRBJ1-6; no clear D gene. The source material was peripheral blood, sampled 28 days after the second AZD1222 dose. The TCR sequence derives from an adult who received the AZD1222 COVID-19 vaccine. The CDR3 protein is CASSQGLNNSPLHF. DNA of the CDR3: TGCGCCAGCAGCCAAGGACTTAATAATTCACCCCTCCACTTT.